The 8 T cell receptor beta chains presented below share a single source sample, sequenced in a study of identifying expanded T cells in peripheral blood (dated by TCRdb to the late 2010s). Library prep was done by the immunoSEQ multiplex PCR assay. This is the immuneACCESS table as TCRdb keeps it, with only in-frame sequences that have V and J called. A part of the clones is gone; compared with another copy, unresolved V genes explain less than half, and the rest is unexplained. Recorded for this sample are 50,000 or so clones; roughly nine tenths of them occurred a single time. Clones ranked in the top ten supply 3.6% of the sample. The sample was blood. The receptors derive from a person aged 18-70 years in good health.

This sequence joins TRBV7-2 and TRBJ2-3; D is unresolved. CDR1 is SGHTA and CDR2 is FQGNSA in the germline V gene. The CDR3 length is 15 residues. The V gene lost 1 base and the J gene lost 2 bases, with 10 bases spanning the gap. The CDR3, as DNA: TGTGCCAGCAGCTTAGTTGGCTGGGCCACAGATACGCAGTATTTT. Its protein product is CASSLVGWATDTQYF. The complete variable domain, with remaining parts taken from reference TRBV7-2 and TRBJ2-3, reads GAGVSQSPSNKVTEKGKDVELRCDPISGHTALYWYRQSLGQGLEFLIYFQGNSAPDKSGLPSDRFSAERTGGSVSTLTIQRTQQEDSAVYLCASSLVGWATDTQYFGPGTRLTVL.

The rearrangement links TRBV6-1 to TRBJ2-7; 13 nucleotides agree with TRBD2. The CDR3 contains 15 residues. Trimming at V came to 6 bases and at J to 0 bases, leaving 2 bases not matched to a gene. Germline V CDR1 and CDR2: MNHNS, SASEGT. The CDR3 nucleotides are TGTGCCAGCAGCAGGACTAGCGGGGGCTCCTACGAGCAGTACTTC. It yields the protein CASSRTSGGSYEQYF.

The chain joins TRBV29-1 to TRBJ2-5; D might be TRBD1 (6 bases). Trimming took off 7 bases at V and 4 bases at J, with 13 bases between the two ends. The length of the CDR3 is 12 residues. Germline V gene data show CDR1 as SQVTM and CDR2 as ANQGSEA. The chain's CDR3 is CSAAQGPETQYF. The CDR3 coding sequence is TGCAGCGCTGCACAGGGCCCAGAGACCCAGTACTTC.

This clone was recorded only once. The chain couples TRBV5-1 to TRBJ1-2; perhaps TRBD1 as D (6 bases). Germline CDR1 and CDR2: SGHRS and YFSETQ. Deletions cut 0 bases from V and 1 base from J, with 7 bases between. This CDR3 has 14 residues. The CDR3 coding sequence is TGCGCCAGCAGCTTGGGACAGGATAACTATGGCTACACCTTC. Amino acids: CASSLGQDNYGYTF.

The CDR3 DNA reads as TGTGCCAGCGGGACAGTGATGAACACTGAAGCTTTCTTT. This translates into CASGTVMNTEAFF. This chain uses TRBV6-1 with TRBJ1-1, with 7 bases aligning to TRBD1. J was trimmed by 0 bases and V by 8 bases; bases with no gene match: 3. The germline V gene encodes CDR1 MNHNS and CDR2 SASEGT. The CDR3 covers 13 residues.

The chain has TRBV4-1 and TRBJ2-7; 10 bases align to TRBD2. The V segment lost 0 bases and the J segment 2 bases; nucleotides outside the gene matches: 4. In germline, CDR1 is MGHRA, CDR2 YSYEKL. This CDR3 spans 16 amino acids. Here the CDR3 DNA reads TGCGCCAGCAGCCAAGATCGGCTAGCGGGGGCCTACGAGCAGTACTTC. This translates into CASSQDRLAGAYEQYF.

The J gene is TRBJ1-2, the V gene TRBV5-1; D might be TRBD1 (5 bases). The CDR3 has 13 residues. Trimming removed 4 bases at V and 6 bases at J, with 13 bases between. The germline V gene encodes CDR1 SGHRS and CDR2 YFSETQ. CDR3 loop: CASSLQGEDGYTF. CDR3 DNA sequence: TGCGCCAGCAGCCTTCAGGGTGAAGATGGCTACACCTTC.

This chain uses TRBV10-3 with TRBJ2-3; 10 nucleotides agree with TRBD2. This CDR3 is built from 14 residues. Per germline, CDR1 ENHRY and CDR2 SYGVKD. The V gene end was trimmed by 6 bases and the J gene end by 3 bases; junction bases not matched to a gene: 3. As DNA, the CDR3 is TGTGCCATCAGGCTAGCGGGGGAGACAGATACGCAGTATTTT. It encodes CAIRLAGETDTQYF.